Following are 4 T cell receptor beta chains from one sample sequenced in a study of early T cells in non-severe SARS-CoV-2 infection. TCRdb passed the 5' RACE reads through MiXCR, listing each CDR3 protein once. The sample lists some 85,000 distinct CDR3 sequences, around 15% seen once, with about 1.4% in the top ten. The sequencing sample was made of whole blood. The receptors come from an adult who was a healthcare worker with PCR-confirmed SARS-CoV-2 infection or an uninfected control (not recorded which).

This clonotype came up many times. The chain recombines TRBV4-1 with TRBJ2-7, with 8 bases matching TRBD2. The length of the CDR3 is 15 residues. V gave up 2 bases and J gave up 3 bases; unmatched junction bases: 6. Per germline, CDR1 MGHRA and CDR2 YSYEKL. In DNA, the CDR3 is TGCGCCAGCAGCCAAACGGACCGGGGGGGCTACGAGCAGTACTTC. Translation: CASSQTDRGGYEQYF.

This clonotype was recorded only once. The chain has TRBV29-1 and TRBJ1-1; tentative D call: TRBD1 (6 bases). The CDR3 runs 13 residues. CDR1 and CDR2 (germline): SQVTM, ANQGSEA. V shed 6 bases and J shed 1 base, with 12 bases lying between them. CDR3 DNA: TGCAGCGTGAAACAGGGCGCGAACACTGAAGCTTTCTTT. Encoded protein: CSVKQGANTEAFF.

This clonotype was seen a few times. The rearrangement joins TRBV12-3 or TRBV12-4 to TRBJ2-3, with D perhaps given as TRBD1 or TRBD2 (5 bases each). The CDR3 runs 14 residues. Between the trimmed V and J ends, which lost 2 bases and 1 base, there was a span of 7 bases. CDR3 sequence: CASSLMGGTDTQYF. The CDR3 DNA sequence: TGTGCCAGCAGTTTAATGGGGGGCACAGATACGCAGTATTTT.

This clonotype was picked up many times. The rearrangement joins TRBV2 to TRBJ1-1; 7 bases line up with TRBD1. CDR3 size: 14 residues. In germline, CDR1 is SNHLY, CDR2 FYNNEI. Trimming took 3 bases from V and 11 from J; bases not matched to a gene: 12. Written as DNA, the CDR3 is TGTGCCAGCAGTGATGGGTCAGGGGGAGGGTATGCTTTCTTT. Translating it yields CASSDGSGGGYAFF.